The TCR beta chain under discussion was sequenced for a study of tumor-infiltrating lymphocytes in primary liver carcinoma (dated by TCRdb to 2016 to 2017). Broadly, across the study: Roughly five patients with histopathologically diagnosed primary liver carcinoma underwent surgical resection in China between November 2015 and 2016. Tumors of the five patients were stage T1-T3 N0M0 with maximum diameters of 4.2 to 10 cm. A total of roughly 35 specimens from 5 patients went through TCRbeta repertoire sequencing, namely 25 tumor regions, 5 adjacent noncancerous liver tissues and 5 peripheral blood samples. The study combined TCRbeta repertoire sequencing, expression microarrays and whole-exome sequencing across five regions of each liver tumor, with adjacent normal tissue and blood. Hepatocellular carcinoma (four) or combined HCC and intrahepatic cholangiocarcinoma (one) was present in the five patients, who were three men and two women aged 30 to 69 years. Each sample produced roughly 3.65 to 8 million productive TCRbeta reads, and read depth showed no significant difference between tissue types. Repertoires from technical replicates were highly reproducible, with mean shared-clone rates approximately 0.88 and correlation coefficients above 0.95.

RNA from unsorted whole blood was extracted with TRIzol reagent, and germline DNA was obtained with the DNeasy Blood & Tissue kit. Patients had chronic HBV infection and were treatment-naive at sampling. Before surgery, approximately 3.6 milliliters of peripheral blood were drawn into K2EDTA tubes. Overall results and qualifications from the work: Comparison of CD4+ and CD8+ T cell repertoires was precluded by the use of bulk unsorted samples. Only 4 or 5 patients were included in the study, and the authors note that the findings should be validated in a larger study. The top 250 clones accounted for a significantly greater share of the repertoire in tumors than in blood (p = 0.039). Consistent with antigen-driven expansion, pairs of tumor regions showed higher repertoire overlap (mean about 35%) than either tumor-adjacent pairs (approximately 17%) or tumor-blood pairs (around 14%). Only the TCR beta chain was sequenced, so true repertoire diversity is likely underestimated because unpaired alpha chains were not captured.

A constant-region primer and ProtoScript II reverse transcriptase were used to reverse-transcribe TCRbeta-specific cDNA from roughly 0.55 ug total RNA. Three nested multiplex PCR rounds, following a slightly modified ARM-PCR procedure, were used to build the TCRbeta libraries. The first two PCR rounds used multiplex TRBV1-TRBV30 forward primers with a Cbeta reverse primer, each for roughly 11 cycles. Sample barcodes and Illumina adapters were added in a final 25-cycle PCR using Deep VentR polymerase. Before sequencing, amplicons between 200 and 500 bp were purified from gel using a QIAquick gel extraction kit. An Illumina HiSeq 2500 was used to sequence the TCRbeta amplicons, generating 250-bp paired-end reads. On the authors' methods: Reads were quality-trimmed with Trimmomatic v0.33, and paired reads were merged with FLASH v1.2.11 to recover full CDR3 sequences. V, D and J germline segments were assigned to the rearranged TCRbeta sequences by MiGEC v1.2.1b. Clonotype statistics and Shannon-Wiener diversity indices were computed with VDJtools v1.0.0. To cut down on sampling bias, every analysis after diversity analysis relied on just the 250 most abundant clonotypes from each sample. TCRdb reanalyzed the raw reads on its own, using fastp at Q25 for trimming and MiXCR for clone calling, and kept in-frame beta chains. Rows are combined by CDR3 protein, so each entry shows the most common genes and DNA. It is TCRdb's table, rather than the study itself, that gives the V and J calls and clone size. The sample table contains fewer than 350,000 distinct CDR3 sequences; only one count was recorded for roughly 60% of them. Together, the top ten hold roughly 9% of the sample.

From cysteine to phenylalanine, the CDR3 is 17 amino acids long. Of the read, only the CDR3 DNA is kept; its 51 bases are in frame from base 1. CDR1 and CDR2 are drawn from the germline V gene: LGHNA, YNFKEQ. After removal of 4 bases from V and 6 bases from J, the junction retains 10 bases not matched to a gene. This clonotype was seen only once. No cognate antigen has been identified for it. No clone much larger than this one lies a single base away; base qualities are absent. One read alone is weak evidence. This clonotype originated in a man in his forties or fifties with primary liver carcinoma and hepatitis B virus infection. Recombination linked TRBV4-2 to TRBJ2-1, with 12 bases aligning to TRBD2. Sequencing was carried out using peripheral blood. The CDR3 loop reads CASSPLQRLAGVNEQFF. The nucleotides are TGTGCCAGCAGCCCCTTGCAGAGACTAGCGGGAGTCAATGAGCAGTTCTTC.